The present TCR beta chain was sequenced within a study of OX40 agonist ivuxolimab in advanced cancers. The wider study: While on treatment, patients had intravenous ivuxolimab at 0.01 to 10 mg/kg every 2 weeks.

Sequencing was performed with immunoSEQ multiplex PCR; in TCRdb, only in-frame clones are kept and a portion is missing. The sample holds 60,000 to 85,000 clones, roughly 80% seen once. Remarks on this clone: Its antigen is undetermined.

Study-wide findings and caveats: In the 0.1-3.0 mg/kg groups, partial responders showed among the lowest expansion.

The germline CDR1 and CDR2 sequences are SGDLS and YYNGEE. This CDR3 has 14 residues. The junction had 4 bases not matched to a gene; V was cut back by 3 bases and J by 2 bases. The chain links TRBV9 to TRBJ1-1, with 7 bases fitting TRBD1. The receptor was derived from an adult with an advanced solid tumor such as melanoma, head and neck, liver or kidney cancer. The material was CD4+ or CD8+ T cells sorted from blood, obtained in a trial of the OX40 agonist ivuxolimab. The DNA of the CDR3 is TGTGCCAGCAGCGGGGGACAGCCAAACACTGAAGCTTTCTTT. This sequence encodes CASSGGQPNTEAFF.